What follows describes a single T cell receptor (beta chain). The antigen remains undetermined. This entry is derived from a study of cytomegalovirus exposure and HLA in healthy donors. Study-level results: The study assumed roughly uniform donor sequencing depth for presence/absence analyses. Using a false discovery rate of 0.05, a later analysis showed that 15,000 to 20,000 TCR beta sequences were associated with HLA alleles. A prior analysis recorded that most TCR beta V segments were productive about 90% or about 30% of the time.

V lost 0 bases to trimming and J lost 15 bases; unmatched junction nucleotides: 8. This CDR3 is 13 amino acids long. Germline V gene data show CDR1 as ENHRY and CDR2 as SYGVKD. The PCR made use of 60 Vbeta and 13 Jbeta primers. Clones were sequenced by immunoSEQ multiplex PCR, and TCRdb holds only the in-frame ones, with some missing. Found here are around 170,000 clones, more than 75% of them singletons; the top ten hold roughly 2.5%. The gene calls are TRBV10-3 and TRBJ2-1, with 7 bases matching TRBD1. Sequencing was carried out using PBMCs. This receptor was taken from a woman aged 25 to 39 in good health and CMV-seropositive. CDR3 DNA: TGTGCCATCAGTGAGTCGGGTGACAGGGTTCGGTTCTTC. Encoded protein: CAISESGDRVRFF.